A few counts support the clone carrying this TCR beta chain. The target antigen is unknown. Conversion of TCR transcripts into cDNA relied on 5'RACE template switching, which added a universal primer site and UMIs. TCRdb itself ran the 5' RACE reads through MiXCR, one entry per CDR3 protein. The sample has hundreds of thousands of distinct CDR3 sequences; 8.7% are singletons. This record comes from a study of T cells after yellow fever vaccination. CDR3 length: 17 residues. Trimming stripped 2 bases from V and 5 bases from J, with 19 bases between. Looked up from germline, CDR1 is MNHEY and CDR2 is SVGAGI. General study results and limits: In post-booster samples, most primary-vaccination clones reappeared (roughly 96% CD4, 88% CD8). Abundant contaminating clonotypes from the bulk population could appear in FACS-sorted repertoires.

The sequences come from PBMCs, collected on the day of the first yellow fever vaccination. This TCR was sampled from a man aged 18-30 years who received the YFV17D yellow fever vaccine. The chain employs TRBV6-5 and TRBJ1-5, with D perhaps TRBD1 (6 bases). The CDR3 sequence is CASSYDVGDILYQPQHF. The CDR3 region has the DNA TGTGCCAGCAGTTACGATGTCGGGGACATCCTATATCAGCCCCAGCATTTT.